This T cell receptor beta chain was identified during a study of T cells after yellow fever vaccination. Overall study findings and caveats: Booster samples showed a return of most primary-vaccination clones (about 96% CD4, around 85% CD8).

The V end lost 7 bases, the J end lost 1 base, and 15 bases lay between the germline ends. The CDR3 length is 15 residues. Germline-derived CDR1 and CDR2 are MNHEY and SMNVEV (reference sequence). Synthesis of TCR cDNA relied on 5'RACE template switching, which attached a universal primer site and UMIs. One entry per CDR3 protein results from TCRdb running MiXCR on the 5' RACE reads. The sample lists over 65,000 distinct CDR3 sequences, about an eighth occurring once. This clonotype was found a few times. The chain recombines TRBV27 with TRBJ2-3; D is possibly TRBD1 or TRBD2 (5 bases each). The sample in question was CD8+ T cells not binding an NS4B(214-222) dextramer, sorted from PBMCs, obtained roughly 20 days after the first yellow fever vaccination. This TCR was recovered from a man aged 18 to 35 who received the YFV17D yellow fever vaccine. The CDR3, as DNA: TGTGCCAGCAAACCCAAAGGGACGGGCACAGATACGCAGTATTTT. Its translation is CASKPKGTGTDTQYF.